One T cell receptor beta chain is described in this entry. The protocol was immunoSEQ multiplex PCR, while the TCRdb copy is restricted to in-frame clones and leaves out a portion. Among about 480,000 clones, about 89% were seen once, and the ten largest hold approximately 4.3%. The data stem from a study of blood T cell repertoires in COVID-19. For the study at large: Some COVID-19 samples were acute and others convalescent; all came from the United States, Italy and Spain. Sources were T cells, B-cell-depleted T cells, or PBMCs; the material itself was cDNA or gDNA.

Germline assignment: CDR1 MDHEN and CDR2 SYDVKM. Trimming removed 7 bases at V and 2 bases at J, with 12 bases between. The CDR3 has 13 residues. The receptor's source is a woman in her twenties or thirties with acute or convalescent COVID-19. The chain uses TRBV28 and TRBJ2-7; perhaps TRBD1 as D (6 bases). Sequencing used peripheral blood. CDR3 nucleotides: TGTGCCAGCACCTCGGGACAAACCTACGAGCAGTACTTC. It encodes CASTSGQTYEQYF.